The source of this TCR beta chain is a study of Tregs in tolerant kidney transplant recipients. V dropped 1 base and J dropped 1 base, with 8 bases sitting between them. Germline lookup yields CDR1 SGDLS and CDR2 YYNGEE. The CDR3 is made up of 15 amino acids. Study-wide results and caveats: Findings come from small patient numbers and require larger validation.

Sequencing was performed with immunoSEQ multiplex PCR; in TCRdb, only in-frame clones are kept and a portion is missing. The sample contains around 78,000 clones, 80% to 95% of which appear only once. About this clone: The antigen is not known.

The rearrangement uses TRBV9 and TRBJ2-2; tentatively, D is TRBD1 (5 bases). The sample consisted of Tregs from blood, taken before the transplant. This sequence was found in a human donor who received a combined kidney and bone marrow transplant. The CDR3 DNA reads TGTGCCAGCAGCGTACAGGGTGGGAACACCGGGGAGCTGTTTTTT. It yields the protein CASSVQGGNTGELFF.